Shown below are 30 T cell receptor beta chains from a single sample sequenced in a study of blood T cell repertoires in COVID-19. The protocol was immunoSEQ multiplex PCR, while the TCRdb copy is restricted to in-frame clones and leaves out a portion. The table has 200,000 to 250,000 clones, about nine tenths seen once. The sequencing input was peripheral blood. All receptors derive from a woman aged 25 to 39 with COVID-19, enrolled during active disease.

This chain's CDR3 is CASSLVAVILNSPLHF. In nucleotides, the CDR3 is TGTGCCAGCAGCTTAGTGGCAGTTATCTTGAATTCACCCCTCCACTTT. This chain uses TRBV7-2 with TRBJ1-6; D ambiguous. V was trimmed by 1 base and J by 7 bases, leaving 14 bases between them. CDR1 is SGHTA and CDR2 is FQGNSA in the germline V gene. The CDR3 has 16 amino acids.

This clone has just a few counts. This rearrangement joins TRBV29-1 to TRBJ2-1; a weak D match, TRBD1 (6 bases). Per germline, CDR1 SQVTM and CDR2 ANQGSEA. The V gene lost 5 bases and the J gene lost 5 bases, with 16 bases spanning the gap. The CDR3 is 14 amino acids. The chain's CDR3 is CSVPKDSTNNEQFF. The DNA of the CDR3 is TGCAGCGTTCCGAAGGACAGTACGAACAATGAGCAGTTCTTC.

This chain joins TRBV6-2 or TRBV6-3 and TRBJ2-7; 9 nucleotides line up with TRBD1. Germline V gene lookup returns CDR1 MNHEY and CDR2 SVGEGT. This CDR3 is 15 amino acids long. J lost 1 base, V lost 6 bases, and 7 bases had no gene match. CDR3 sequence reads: CASSRRQGVSYEQYV. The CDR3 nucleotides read TGTGCCAGCAGCCGCCGACAGGGGGTGTCCTACGAGCAGTACGTC.

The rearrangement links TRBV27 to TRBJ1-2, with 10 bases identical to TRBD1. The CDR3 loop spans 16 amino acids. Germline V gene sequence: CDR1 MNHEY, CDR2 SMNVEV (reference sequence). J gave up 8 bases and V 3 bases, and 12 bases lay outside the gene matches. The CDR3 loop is CASSFPRGQGEVGYTF. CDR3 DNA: TGTGCCAGCAGTTTCCCCCGCGGACAGGGGGAAGTCGGCTACACCTTC.

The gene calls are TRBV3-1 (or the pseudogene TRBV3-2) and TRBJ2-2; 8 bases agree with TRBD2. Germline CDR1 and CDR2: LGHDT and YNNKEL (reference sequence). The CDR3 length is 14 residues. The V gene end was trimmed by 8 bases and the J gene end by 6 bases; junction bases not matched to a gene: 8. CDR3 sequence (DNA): TGTGCCAGCCAGGGACTAGTGGGGGCCGGGGAGCTGTTTTTT. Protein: CASQGLVGAGELFF.

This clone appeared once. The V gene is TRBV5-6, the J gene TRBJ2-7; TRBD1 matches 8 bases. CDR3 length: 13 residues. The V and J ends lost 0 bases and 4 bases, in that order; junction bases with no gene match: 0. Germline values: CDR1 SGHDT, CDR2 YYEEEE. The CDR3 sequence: CASSLGTGYEQYF. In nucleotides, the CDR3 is TGTGCCAGCAGCTTGGGGACAGGGTACGAGCAGTACTTC.

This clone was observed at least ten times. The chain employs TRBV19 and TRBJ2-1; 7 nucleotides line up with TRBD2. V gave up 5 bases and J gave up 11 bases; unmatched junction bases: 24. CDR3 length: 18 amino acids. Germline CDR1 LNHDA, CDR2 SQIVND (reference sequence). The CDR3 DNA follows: TGTGCCAGTAGTGCTCAGACTAGCCGGGGAGCGTCTGCAATGAAGCAGTTCTTC. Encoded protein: CASSAQTSRGASAMKQFF.

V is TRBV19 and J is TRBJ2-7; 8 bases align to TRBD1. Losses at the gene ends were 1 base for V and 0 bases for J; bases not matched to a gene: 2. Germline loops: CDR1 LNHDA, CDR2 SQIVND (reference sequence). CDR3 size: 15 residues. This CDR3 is CASSIGTGTSYEQYV. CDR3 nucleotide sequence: TGTGCCAGTAGTATAGGGACAGGGACCTCCTACGAGCAGTACGTC.

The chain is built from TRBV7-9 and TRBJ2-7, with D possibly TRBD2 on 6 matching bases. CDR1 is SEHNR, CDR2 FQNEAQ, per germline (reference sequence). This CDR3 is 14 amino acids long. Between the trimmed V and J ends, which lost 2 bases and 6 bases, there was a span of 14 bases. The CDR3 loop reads CASSLSGLGGEQYF. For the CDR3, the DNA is TGTGCCAGCAGCTTATCGGGTCTGGGGGGCGAGCAGTACTTC.

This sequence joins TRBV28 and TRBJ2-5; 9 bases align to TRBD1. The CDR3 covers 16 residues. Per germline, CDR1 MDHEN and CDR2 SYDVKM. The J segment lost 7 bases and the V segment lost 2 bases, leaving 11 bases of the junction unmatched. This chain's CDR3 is CASSLRGRNRGRTQYF. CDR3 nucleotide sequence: TGTGCCAGCAGTTTACGGGGGCGAAACAGGGGGCGGACCCAGTACTTC.

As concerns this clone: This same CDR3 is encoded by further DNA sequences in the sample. In nucleotides, the CDR3 is TGTGCCATCAGTGAGGCAGGAAACTATGGCTACACCTTC. This translates into CAISEAGNYGYTF. The V call is TRBV10-3, the J call TRBJ1-2; no definite D call. CDR3 length: 13 residues. V lost 2 bases to trimming and J lost 2 bases, with 6 bases between them. Germline V gene data show CDR1 as ENHRY and CDR2 as SYGVKD.

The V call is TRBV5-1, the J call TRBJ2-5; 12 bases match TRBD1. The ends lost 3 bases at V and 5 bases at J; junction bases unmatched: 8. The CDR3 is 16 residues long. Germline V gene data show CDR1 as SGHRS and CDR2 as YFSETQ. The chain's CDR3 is CASSSRGDRGLETQYF. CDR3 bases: TGCGCCAGCAGCTCGCGGGGGGACAGGGGGCTTGAGACCCAGTACTTC.

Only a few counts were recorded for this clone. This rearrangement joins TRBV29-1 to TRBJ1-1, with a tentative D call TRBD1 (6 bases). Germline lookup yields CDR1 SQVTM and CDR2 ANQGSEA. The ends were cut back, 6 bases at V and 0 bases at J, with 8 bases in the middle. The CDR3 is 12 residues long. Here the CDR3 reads CSVGDMNTEAFF. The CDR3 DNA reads TGCAGCGTCGGGGACATGAACACTGAAGCTTTCTTT.

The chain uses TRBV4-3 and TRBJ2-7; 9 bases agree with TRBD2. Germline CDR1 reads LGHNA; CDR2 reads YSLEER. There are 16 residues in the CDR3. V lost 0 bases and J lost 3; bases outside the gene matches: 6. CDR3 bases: TGCGCCAGCAGCCAAGAAGTCGGGACTAGCCGCTACGAGCAGTACTTC. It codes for CASSQEVGTSRYEQYF.

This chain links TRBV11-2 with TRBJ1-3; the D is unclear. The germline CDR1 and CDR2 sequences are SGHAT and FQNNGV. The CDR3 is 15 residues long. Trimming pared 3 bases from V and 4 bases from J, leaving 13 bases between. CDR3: CASSFGSWAGNTIYF. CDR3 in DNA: TGTGCCAGCAGCTTCGGGAGCTGGGCAGGAAACACCATATATTTT. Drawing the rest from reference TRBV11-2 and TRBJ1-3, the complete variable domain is EAGVAQSPRYKIIEKRQSVAFWCNPISGHATLYWYQQILGQGPKLLIQFQNNGVVDDSQLPKDRFSAERLKGVDSTLKIQPAKLEDSAVYLCASSFGSWAGNTIYFGEGSWLTVV.

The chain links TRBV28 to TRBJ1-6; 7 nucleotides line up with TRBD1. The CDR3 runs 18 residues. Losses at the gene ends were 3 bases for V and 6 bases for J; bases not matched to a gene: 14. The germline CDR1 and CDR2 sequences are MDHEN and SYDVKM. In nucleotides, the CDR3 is TGTGCCAGCAGTTTTGAGACTACCTGGGACAGAGCTAATTCACCCCTCCACTTT. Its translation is CASSFETTWDRANSPLHF.

CDR3 coding DNA: TGTGCCAGCAGCGTAGAACGATCGGGACAGGGGGCCTACGAGCAGTACTTC. Its translation: CASSVERSGQGAYEQYF. This chain uses TRBV9 with TRBJ2-7; 11 bases line up with TRBD1. Trimming cost V 0 bases and J 2 bases; bases outside gene matches: 7. Germline V gene lookup returns CDR1 SGDLS and CDR2 YYNGEE. The CDR3 spans 17 residues.

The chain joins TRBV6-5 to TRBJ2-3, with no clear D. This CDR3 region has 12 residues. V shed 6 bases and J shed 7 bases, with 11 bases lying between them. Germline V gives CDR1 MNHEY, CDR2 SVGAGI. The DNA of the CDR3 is TGTGCCAGCAGCCCAGAGGCAAATACGCAGTATTTT. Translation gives CASSPEANTQYF.

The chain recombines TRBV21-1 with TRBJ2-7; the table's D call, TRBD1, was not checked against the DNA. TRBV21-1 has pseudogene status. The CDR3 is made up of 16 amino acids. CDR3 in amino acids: CASSKAGTETSYEQYV. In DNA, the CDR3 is TGTGCCAGCAGCAAAGCCGGGACAGAGACTTCCTACGAGCAGTACGTC.

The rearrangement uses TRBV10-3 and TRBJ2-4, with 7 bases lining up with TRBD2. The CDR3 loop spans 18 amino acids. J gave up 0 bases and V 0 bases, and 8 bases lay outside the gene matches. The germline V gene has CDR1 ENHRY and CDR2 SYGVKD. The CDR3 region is CAISESLVAGLAKNIQYF. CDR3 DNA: TGTGCCATCAGTGAGTCTCTGGTAGCGGGTCTAGCCAAAAACATTCAGTACTTC.

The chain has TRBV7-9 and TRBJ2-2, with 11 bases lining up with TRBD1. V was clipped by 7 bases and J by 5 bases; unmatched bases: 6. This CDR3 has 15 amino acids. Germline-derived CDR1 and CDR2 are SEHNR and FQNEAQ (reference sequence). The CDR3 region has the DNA TGTGCCAGCAACAAGGGGGACAGGGGGACCGGGGAGCTGTTTTTT. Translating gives CASNKGDRGTGELFF. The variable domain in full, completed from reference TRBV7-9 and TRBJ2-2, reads DTGVSQNPRHKITKRGQNVTFRCDPISEHNRLYWYRQTLGQGPEFLTYFQNEAQLEKSRLLSDRFSAERPKGSFSTLEIQRTEQGDSAMYLCASNKGDRGTGELFFGEGSRLTVL.

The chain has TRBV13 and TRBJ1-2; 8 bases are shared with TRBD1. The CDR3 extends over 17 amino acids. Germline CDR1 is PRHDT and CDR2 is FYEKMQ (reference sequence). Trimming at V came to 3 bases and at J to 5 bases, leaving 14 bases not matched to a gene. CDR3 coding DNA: TGTGCCAGCAGCTTGCTAGCAGGGGGCAAAAAGATGTATGGCTACACCTTC. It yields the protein CASSLLAGGKKMYGYTF. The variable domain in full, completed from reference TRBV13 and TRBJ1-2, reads AAGVIQSPRHLIKEKRETATLKCYPIPRHDTVYWYQQGPGQDPQFLISFYEKMQSDKGSIPDRFSAQQFSDYHSELNMSSLELGDSALYFCASSLLAGGKKMYGYTFGSGTRLTVV.

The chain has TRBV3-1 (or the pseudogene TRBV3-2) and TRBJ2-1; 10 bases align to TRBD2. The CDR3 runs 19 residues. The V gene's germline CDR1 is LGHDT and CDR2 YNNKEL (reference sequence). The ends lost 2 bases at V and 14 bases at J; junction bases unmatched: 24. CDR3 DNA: TGTGCCAGCAGCCAAAAACGCCGGCGGCTAGCGGGAGATCCTCACCTTAAGTTCTTC. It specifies CASSQKRRRLAGDPHLKFF.

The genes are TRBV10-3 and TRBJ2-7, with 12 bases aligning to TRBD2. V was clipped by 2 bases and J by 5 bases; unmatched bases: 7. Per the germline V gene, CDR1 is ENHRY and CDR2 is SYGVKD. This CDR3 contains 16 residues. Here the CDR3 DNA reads TGTGCCATCAGTGAGCAACTAGCGGGGGGTCGAGACGAGCAGTACTTC. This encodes CAISEQLAGGRDEQYF.

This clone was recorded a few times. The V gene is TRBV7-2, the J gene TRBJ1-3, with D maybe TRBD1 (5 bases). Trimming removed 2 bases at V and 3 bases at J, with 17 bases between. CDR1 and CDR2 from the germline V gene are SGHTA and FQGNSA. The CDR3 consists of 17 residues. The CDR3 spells CASSLWPQGGGGNTIYF. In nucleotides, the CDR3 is TGTGCCAGCAGCTTATGGCCTCAGGGAGGAGGTGGAAACACCATATATTTT.

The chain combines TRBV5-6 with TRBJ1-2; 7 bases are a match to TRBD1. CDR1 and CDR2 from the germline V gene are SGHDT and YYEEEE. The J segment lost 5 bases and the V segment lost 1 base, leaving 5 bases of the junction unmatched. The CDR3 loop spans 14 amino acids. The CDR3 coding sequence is TGTGCCAGCAGCTTGCCCGGGACAGTTTATGGCTACACCTTC. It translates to CASSLPGTVYGYTF.

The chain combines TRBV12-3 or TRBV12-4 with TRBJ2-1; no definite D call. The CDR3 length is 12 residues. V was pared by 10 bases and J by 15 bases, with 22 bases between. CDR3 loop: CATQFVGGRRFF. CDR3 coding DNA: TGTGCCACGCAGTTTGTTGGTGGCAGGCGGTTCTTC.

The CDR3 region is CAWSHLLEATDTQYF. The CDR3 DNA reads TGTGCCTGGAGTCACCTTCTAGAGGCCACAGATACGCAGTATTTT. The chain combines TRBV30 with TRBJ2-3; D call uncertain. Germline-derived CDR1 and CDR2 are GTSNPN and SVGIG (reference sequence). The CDR3 loop spans 15 amino acids. Trimming took 2 bases from V and 2 from J, leaving 14 bases between them.

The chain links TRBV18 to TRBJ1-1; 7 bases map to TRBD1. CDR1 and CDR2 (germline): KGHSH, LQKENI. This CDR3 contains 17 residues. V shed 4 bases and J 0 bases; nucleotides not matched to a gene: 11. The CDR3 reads CASSLNYGQAMNTEAFF. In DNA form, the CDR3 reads TGTGCCAGCTCACTAAATTATGGACAGGCGATGAACACTGAAGCTTTCTTT.

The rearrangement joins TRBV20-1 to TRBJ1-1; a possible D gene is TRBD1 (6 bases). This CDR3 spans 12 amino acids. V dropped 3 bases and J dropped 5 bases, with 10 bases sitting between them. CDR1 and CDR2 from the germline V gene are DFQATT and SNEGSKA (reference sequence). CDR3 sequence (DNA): TGCAGTGCTAGTGGGGGCTGGACTGAAGCTTTCTTT. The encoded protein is CSASGGWTEAFF.